These 11 T cell receptor beta chains were sequenced from one sample in a study of T cell repertoires in cytomegalovirus infection. TCRdb passed the reads through MiXCR, listing each CDR3 protein once. This sample has approximately 750,000 distinct CDR3 sequences, with 35% to 45% found just once. Sequenced input: PBMCs. All receptors derive from a human donor in good health (CMV status not recorded). Some clones in this sample may be carry-over from other donors' samples.

This clonotype came up many times. The V gene is TRBV6-1, the J gene TRBJ1-3; D gene unclear. The germline V and J ends were trimmed by 3 bases and 4 bases, with 10 bases remaining between them. This CDR3 spans 14 amino acids. Germline lookup yields CDR1 MNHNS and CDR2 SASEGT. CDR3 loop: CASSDGSRGNTIYF. The CDR3 coding sequence is TGTGCCAGCAGTGATGGCTCTCGAGGAAACACCATATATTTT.

With respect to this clonotype: This clone may be a read error of a much larger clone one base away. This sequence joins TRBV7-8 and TRBJ2-7; D not resolved. Germline V lookup: CDR1 SGHVS, CDR2 FQNEAQ. This CDR3 spans 15 amino acids. CDR3 protein: CVSSPIVGNSYEQYF. DNA for the CDR3: TGTGTCAGCAGCCCCATAGTAGGTAACTCCTACGAGCAGTACTTC.

In its sample, this clonotype was seen many times. The rearrangement joins TRBV7-2 to TRBJ1-5; D remains ambiguous. This CDR3 spans 17 amino acids. Trimming left V 3 bases short and J 1 base short, with 16 bases between. Germline V gene data show CDR1 as SGHTA and CDR2 as FQGNSA. The CDR3 region is CASSFATTIMSNQPQHF. The CDR3 nucleotides are TGTGCCAGCAGCTTCGCTACAACGATAATGAGCAATCAGCCCCAGCATTTT.

This clonotype has only one observation. The CDR3 ends on some other residue instead of the conserved phenylalanine or tryptophan, so this is likely a read error. V gene TRBV7-9 combines with J gene TRBJ1-1, with D possibly being TRBD1 (5 bases). Germline CDR1 is SEHNR and CDR2 is FQNEAQ (reference sequence). CDR3 size: 12 residues. With 1 base removed from V and 6 bases from J, the gap between germline ends came to 6 bases. CDR3 nucleotide sequence: TGTGCCAGCAGCTTAGGGGGGGCTGAAGCTTTCTTA. Residues: CASSLGGAEAFL.

J is TRBJ2-5 and V is TRBV15; D call uncertain. V lost 1 base, J lost 1 base, and 7 bases lay in between. Germline CDR1 LNHNV, CDR2 YYDKDF (reference sequence). The CDR3 consists of 14 residues. DNA for the CDR3: TGTGCCACCAGCAGAGGCAGGACCCAAGAGACCCAGTACTTC. Translation: CATSRGRTQETQYF.

The chain links TRBV3-1 to TRBJ2-7; perhaps TRBD2 as D (5 bases). Trimming shortened V by 4 bases and J by 6 bases, and 16 bases separated the two germline ends. Per germline, CDR1 LGHDT and CDR2 YNNKEL (reference sequence). The CDR3 spans 14 residues. CDR3 sequence reads: CASSRRVKEVEQYF. The CDR3 nucleotides are TGTGCCAGCAGCCGCAGAGTAAAGGAGGTCGAGCAGTACTTC.

This clonotype came up once. The CDR3 does not close with the conserved phenylalanine or tryptophan, likely indicating a read error. The DNA is omitted, as the CDR3 cannot be located on it reliably, and the CDR3 follows TCRdb's listing. The gene calls are TRBV7-6 and TRBJ2-1; the DNA was not used to check the table's D call, TRBD2. Germline CDR1 SGHVS, CDR2 FNYEAQ. The CDR3 is 15 residues long, ends included. The CDR3 region is CASSSSGRQDNEQLL.

As DNA, the CDR3 is TGTGCCAGCAGCGTGGGACAGATTACCGGGGAGCTGTTTTTT. This sequence encodes CASSVGQITGELFF. This chain uses TRBV12-3 or TRBV12-4 with TRBJ2-2; 7 bases match TRBD1. CDR3 length: 14 amino acids. Trimming took 6 bases from V and 5 from J; bases not matched to a gene: 6.

For the CDR3, the DNA is TGCAGCGTTCGGGGGACTAGCGGACAAGAGACCCAGTACTTC. Its translation is CSVRGTSGQETQYF. V and J are TRBV29-1 and TRBJ2-5, with TRBD2 matching 11 bases. The CDR3 has 14 residues. V shed 5 bases, J shed 2 bases, and the junction held 4 bases outside the gene matches. Per the germline V gene, CDR1 is SQVTM and CDR2 is ANQGSEA.

Turning to this clonotype: A junction boundary mismatches the germline segment, possibly from a read error. The J gene is TRBJ1-1, the V gene TRBV6-6; a weak D match, TRBD1 (6 bases). Germline CDR1 is MNHNY and CDR2 is SVGAGI (reference sequence). This CDR3 has 14 amino acids. This chain's CDR3 is CARSPQGVRTEAFF. CDR3 DNA sequence: TGTGCCCGCAGTCCACAGGGAGTTCGCACTGAAGCTTTCTTT.

The rearrangement uses TRBV27 and TRBJ2-5; tentative D call: TRBD1 (6 bases). Germline CDR1 and CDR2: MNHEY and SMNVEV (reference sequence). The V and J ends lost 7 bases and 5 bases respectively, with 20 bases between them. The CDR3 has 15 residues. The CDR3 sequence: CASTSGRGGRETQYF. The CDR3 DNA reads as TGTGCCAGCACCTCCGGCAGGGGCGGACGGGAGACCCAGTACTTC.